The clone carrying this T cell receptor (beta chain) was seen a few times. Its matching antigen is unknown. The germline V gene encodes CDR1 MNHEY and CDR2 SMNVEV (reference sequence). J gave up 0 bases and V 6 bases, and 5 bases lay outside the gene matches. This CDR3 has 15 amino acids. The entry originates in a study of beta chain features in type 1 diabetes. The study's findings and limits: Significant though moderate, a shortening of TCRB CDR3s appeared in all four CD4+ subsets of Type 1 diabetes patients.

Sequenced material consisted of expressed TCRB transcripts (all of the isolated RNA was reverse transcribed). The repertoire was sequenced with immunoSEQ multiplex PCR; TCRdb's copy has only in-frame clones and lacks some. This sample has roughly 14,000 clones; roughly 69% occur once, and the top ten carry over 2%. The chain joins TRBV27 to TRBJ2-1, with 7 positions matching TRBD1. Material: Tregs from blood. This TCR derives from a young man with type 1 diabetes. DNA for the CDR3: TGTGCCAGCAGCCCTGACAGGGACTCCTACAATGAGCAGTTCTTC. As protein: CASSPDRDSYNEQFF.